This T cell receptor beta chain appears in the sequencing data of a study of OX40 agonist ivuxolimab in advanced cancers. Study overall: People who had prior anti-PD-1, anti-PD-L1 or anti-CTLA-4 therapy could take part, and under 50% had some.

The CDR3 is made up of 11 amino acids. CDR1 is SGHAT, CDR2 FQDESV, per germline (reference sequence). V shed 1 base and J shed 9 bases, with 4 bases lying between them. Data came from immunoSEQ multiplex PCR; TCRdb stores just in-frame clones and leaves some out. The table has some 10,000 clones, 80% to 85% seen once. The chain is built from TRBV11-1 and TRBJ1-5; D not resolved. The receptor's source is an adult with an advanced solid tumor such as melanoma, head and neck, liver or kidney cancer. Sequencing used CD4+ or CD8+ T cells sorted from blood, obtained in a trial of the OX40 agonist ivuxolimab. Written as DNA, the CDR3 is TGTGCCAGCAGCTTAGGCGGGCCCCAGCATTTT. Protein: CASSLGGPQHF.